The rows below give T cell receptor beta chains drawn from one sample of a study of PD-L1 blockade in urothelial cancer. Clones were sequenced by immunoSEQ multiplex PCR, and TCRdb holds only the in-frame ones, with some missing. The table lists about 45,000 clones, around 89% of them singletons. The material sequenced was PBMCs, taken around atezolizumab (anti-PD-L1) treatment. These TCRs come from a man older than 75 with urothelial cancer. Each CDR3 is given with its conserved first and last residue. D genes are given only for firm matches. Some rows have no size entry. The others give once, few or many, or a class for an expanded clone.

clone size: .
J gene: TRBJ2-2
D gene: TRBD1
V gene: TRBV18
CDR3 DNA: TGTGCCAGCTCACCACAGGGGGCGTTTGCCGGGGAGCTGTTTTTT
CDR3 protein: CASSPQGAFAGELFF

clone size: .
J gene: TRBJ2-5
D gene: TRBD2
V gene: TRBV5-6
CDR3 DNA: TGTGCCAGCAGGCCCGGGACTAGTCCCCTAAAAGAGACCCAGTACTTC
CDR3 protein: CASRPGTSPLKETQYF

clone size: .
J gene: TRBJ2-1
D gene: TRBD2
V gene: TRBV4-3
CDR3 DNA: TGCGCCAGCAGCCAAGAGGGCGGGAGGGCCAATGAGCAGTTCTTC
CDR3 protein: CASSQEGGRANEQFF

clone size: .
J gene: TRBJ2-4
D gene: TRBD2
V gene: TRBV5-1
CDR3 DNA: TGCGCCAGCAGCCCTGGACTAGCGGGAGGAGGGAACATTCAGTACTTC
CDR3 protein: CASSPGLAGGGNIQYF

clone size: .
J gene: TRBJ2-7
D gene: .
V gene: TRBV6-6
CDR3 DNA: TGTGCCAGCCACCGGGACTTGGGGTACGAGCAGTACTTC
CDR3 protein: CASHRDLGYEQYF

clone size: .
J gene: TRBJ1-2
D gene: .
V gene: TRBV4-1
CDR3 DNA: TGCGCCAGCAGCCAAGGACCCTTGACCGGGGGACTTTATGGCTACACCTTC
CDR3 protein: CASSQGPLTGGLYGYTF

clone size: .
J gene: TRBJ2-3
D gene: TRBD1
V gene: TRBV5-1
CDR3 DNA: TGCGCCAGCAGCTTCACAGGGGCGACTAGCACAGATACGCAGTATTTT
CDR3 protein: CASSFTGATSTDTQYF

clone size: .
J gene: TRBJ2-4
D gene: TRBD2
V gene: TRBV4-1
CDR3 DNA: TGCGCCAGCAGTCTTAGCGGGAGTAGTGAAAACATTCAGTACTTC
CDR3 protein: CASSLSGSSENIQYF

clone size: .
J gene: TRBJ2-7
D gene: .
V gene: TRBV7-9
CDR3 DNA: TGTGCCAGCAGCTTGTCCGGGTACGAGCAGTACTTC
CDR3 protein: CASSLSGYEQYF

clone size: .
J gene: TRBJ2-5
D gene: TRBD2
V gene: TRBV18
CDR3 DNA: TGTGCCAGCTCATCGGCGACTAGCGGGGGGCGAGAGACCCAGTACTTC
CDR3 protein: CASSSATSGGRETQYF

clone size: .
J gene: TRBJ1-4
D gene: TRBD1
V gene: TRBV2
CDR3 DNA: TGTGCCAGCCAAGACAGGGGCAGGCTAGAGGAAAAACTGTTTTTT
CDR3 protein: CASQDRGRLEEKLFF

clone size: .
J gene: TRBJ2-3
D gene: TRBD2
V gene: TRBV4-1
CDR3 DNA: TGCGCCAGCAGCCGCGGAGGCGGACGGGACTACACAGATACGCAGTATTTT
CDR3 protein: CASSRGGGRDYTDTQYF

clone size: .
J gene: TRBJ2-6
D gene: TRBD2
V gene: TRBV19
CDR3 DNA: TGTGCCAGTACAAAGGTGTGGCTAGCGGGAGTGAGGGGGGCCAACGTCCTGACTTTC
CDR3 protein: CASTKVWLAGVRGANVLTF

clone size: .
J gene: TRBJ2-1
D gene: .
V gene: TRBV28
CDR3 DNA: TGTGCCAGCACCTTTTCTCCTGGTCAGGGGTATGAGCAGTTCTTC
CDR3 protein: CASTFSPGQGYEQFF

clone size: .
J gene: TRBJ2-3
D gene: TRBD2
V gene: TRBV10-2
CDR3 DNA: TGCGCCAGCAGTCGGCCTAGCGGGAGTATCCCAGATACGCAGTATTTT
CDR3 protein: CASSRPSGSIPDTQYF

clone size: .
J gene: TRBJ1-1
D gene: .
V gene: TRBV2
CDR3 DNA: TGTGCCAGCACTCAAGAAGACAGGTGGGCCACTGAAGCTTTCTTT
CDR3 protein: CASTQEDRWATEAFF

clone size: .
J gene: TRBJ2-2
D gene: TRBD1
V gene: TRBV19
CDR3 DNA: TGTGCCAGTGCCGGGACAGGGGATCAGGGCACCGGGGAGCTGTTTTTT
CDR3 protein: CASAGTGDQGTGELFF

clone size: .
J gene: TRBJ1-5
D gene: .
V gene: TRBV6-1
CDR3 DNA: TGTGCCAGCAGTGAGGGGGCAGTCGGGGGCAATCAGCCCCAGCATTTT
CDR3 protein: CASSEGAVGGNQPQHF

clone size: few
J gene: TRBJ1-2
D gene: TRBD1
V gene: TRBV25-1
CDR3 DNA: TGTGCCAGCAGTGTGGTAGGGGGCGGCTACACCTTC
CDR3 protein: CASSVVGGGYTF

clone size: .
J gene: TRBJ2-7
D gene: TRBD1
V gene: TRBV5-1
CDR3 DNA: TGCGCCAGCAGCTTGGGCAGGGGGCTGACCTACGAGCAGTACTTC
CDR3 protein: CASSLGRGLTYEQYF

clone size: .
J gene: TRBJ2-2
D gene: TRBD1
V gene: TRBV7-7
CDR3 DNA: TGTGCCAGCAGCTTAAGGGACAGCCCCGGGGAGCTGTTTTTT
CDR3 protein: CASSLRDSPGELFF

clone size: .
J gene: TRBJ1-4
D gene: .
V gene: TRBV5-1
CDR3 DNA: TGCGCCAGCAGCTTGGCAGGAGGGGAAGGCGAAAAACTGTTTTTT
CDR3 protein: CASSLAGGEGEKLFF

clone size: .
J gene: TRBJ1-2
D gene: TRBD1
V gene: TRBV28
CDR3 DNA: TGTGCCAGCAGTTCAGGGACAGGGCTCAACTATGGCTACACCTTC
CDR3 protein: CASSSGTGLNYGYTF

clone size: .
J gene: TRBJ2-5
D gene: .
V gene: TRBV11-2
CDR3 DNA: TGTGCCAGCAGCTTAGGAGTCACGGAGACCCAGTACTTC
CDR3 protein: CASSLGVTETQYF

clone size: .
J gene: TRBJ2-5
D gene: .
V gene: TRBV5-4
CDR3 DNA: TGTGCCAGCAGCTTGAAACTAGCAGGCGAGACCCAGTACTTC
CDR3 protein: CASSLKLAGETQYF